This passage covers 8 T cell receptor beta chains from one sample sequenced in a study of T cells in Graves' hyperthyroidism and ophthalmopathy. Amplification targeted TCR beta CDR3 regions from RNA transcripts. The HTBI primer set drove a first-round RT-PCR of the TCR CDR3. TCRdb redid the calling of the multiplex PCR reads with MiXCR, one entry per CDR3 protein. The data contain roughly 35,000 distinct CDR3 sequences, around half of them singletons. The source material was blood. Receptor source: a woman in her thirties or forties with Graves' ophthalmopathy.

This clonotype has ten or more counts. V gene TRBV10-1 combines with J gene TRBJ1-1; D ambiguous. The CDR3 loop spans 13 amino acids. Germline V lookup: CDR1 WNHNN, CDR2 SYGVQD (reference sequence). With 0 bases removed from V and 8 bases from J, the gap between germline ends came to 10 bases. For the CDR3, the DNA is TGCGCCAGCAGTGAGTCGATTATAAGGGAAGCTTTCTTT. Translated: CASSESIIREAFF.

The V call is TRBV12-3 or TRBV12-4, the J call TRBJ2-3; possible D gene TRBD2, 7 bases. The CDR3 runs to 14 residues. V was cut by 9 bases and J by 4 bases, with 17 bases left in between. The CDR3, as DNA: TGTGCCAGTAGAAGGGGGGGCAACGCAGATACGCAGTATTTT. As protein: CASRRGGNADTQYF.

The rearrangement joins TRBV7-3 to TRBJ2-7; TRBD2 aligns across 14 bases. J lost 2 bases, V lost 5 bases, and 5 bases had no gene match. The germline V gene encodes CDR1 SGHTA and CDR2 FQGTGA. The CDR3 is 16 residues long. The CDR3, as DNA: TGTGCCAGCAGCATCAGACTAGCGGGGGGGGCCTACGAGCAGTACTTC. This encodes CASSIRLAGGAYEQYF.

This clonotype was observed many times. The rearrangement uses TRBV12-3 or TRBV12-4 and TRBJ1-1; D is ambiguous. The CDR3 covers 11 residues. Trimming took 5 bases from V and 3 from J, leaving 4 bases between them. The CDR3 DNA reads as TGTGCCAGCAGTCAACACACTGAAGCTTTCTTT. It translates to CASSQHTEAFF.

V gene TRBV7-2 combines with J gene TRBJ2-5; possible D gene TRBD1, 6 bases. CDR1 SGHTA and CDR2 FQGNSA come from the germline V gene. The V gene lost 3 bases and the J gene lost 2 bases, with 7 bases spanning the gap. The CDR3 spans 13 residues. The CDR3 spells CASSFQGQETQYF. CDR3 bases: TGTGCCAGCAGCTTCCAGGGGCAAGAGACCCAGTACTTC.

This clonotype was detected a few times. V usage is TRBV4-2 and J usage is TRBJ1-3; D unclear. The length of the CDR3 is 14 residues. Germline CDR1 is LGHNA and CDR2 is YNFKEQ. V dropped 11 bases and J dropped 4 bases, with 18 bases sitting between them. The CDR3 DNA follows: TGTGCCTGGAGTGTTGCAGGTACCGGAAACACCATATATTTT. Its translation is CAWSVAGTGNTIYF.

This clonotype has at least ten counts. This chain connects TRBV28 to TRBJ1-1; D is undetermined. This CDR3 is 14 amino acids long. The germline V gene has CDR1 MDHEN and CDR2 SYDVKM. Trimming stripped 5 bases from V and 7 bases from J, with 17 bases between. Here the CDR3 reads CASSPHQPSVEAFF. Written as DNA, the CDR3 is TGTGCCAGCAGTCCTCACCAGCCCAGCGTTGAAGCTTTCTTT.

The chain carries TRBV6-6 and TRBJ2-2; D unresolved. This CDR3 region has 10 residues. Germline assignment: CDR1 MNHNY and CDR2 SVGAGI (reference sequence). The germline V and J ends were trimmed by 5 bases and 9 bases, with 4 bases remaining between them. The DNA for the CDR3 is TGTGCCAGCAGTCTCCGGGAGCTGTTTTTT. Amino acid sequence: CASSLRELFF.